The entry that follows covers one TCR beta chain sequence. TCRdb's table, derived via immunoSEQ multiplex PCR, lists solely in-frame clones and lacks some. The table has under 200,000 clones, approximately 87% seen once. The record originates from a study of blood T cell repertoires in COVID-19. Whole-study context: Samples taken during acute and convalescent COVID-19 were collected in the United States, Italy and Spain.

V was shortened by 5 bases and J by 6 bases, with 14 bases between the two germline ends. Germline V gene lookup returns CDR1 SNHLY and CDR2 FYNNEI. The CDR3 is 14 residues long. Sequencing used peripheral blood. The TCR was taken from a woman aged 70-85 years with COVID-19, enrolled during active disease. The rearrangement joins TRBV2 to TRBJ1-5; a weak D match, TRBD1 (5 bases). In DNA form, the CDR3 reads TGTGCCAGCAGTTCACTAAGGACATCTCAGCCCCAGCATTTT. It encodes CASSSLRTSQPQHF.